This TCR beta chain was documented in a study of cytomegalovirus exposure and HLA in healthy donors. Study results and caveats: In a later analysis, parvovirus B19, influenza, CMV and Epstein-Barr virus appeared linked to several top co-occurrence clusters. Cytomegalovirus association was assigned to about 150 TCR beta chains. A later analysis revealed that TCR association rates differed between HLA loci, peaking at DRB1 and bottoming out at HLA-C. Donors belonging to an Asian-associated ancestry cluster reportedly showed fewer N-insertions in productive TCRs than the roughly 680-donor mean, according to what a later analysis found.

PCR involved 60 Vbeta and 13 Jbeta primers. This table comes from immunoSEQ multiplex PCR, and its TCRdb copy is limited to in-frame clones, with some not included. The profile shows approximately 150,000 clones, 80% of them singletons. Germline V lookup: CDR1 MNHNY, CDR2 SVGAGI (reference sequence). V lost 10 bases and J 4 bases, leaving 22 bases between the germline ends. The CDR3 covers 15 residues. Comment on this clone: Its antigen is as yet unknown.

The TCR comes from a man younger than 30 in good health and CMV-seropositive. The chain is built from TRBV6-6 and TRBJ1-2, with a possible D match to TRBD1 (5 bases). Sequenced input: PBMCs. This CDR3 reads CATRGGGFSSYGYTF. CDR3 bases: TGTGCCACGCGCGGGGGGGGGTTTAGCAGCTATGGCTACACCTTC.